A single sample is the source of the 24 T cell receptor beta chains below, sequenced in a study of technical replicates of blood from a handful of donors. The repertoire was sequenced with immunoSEQ multiplex PCR; TCRdb's copy has only in-frame clones and lacks some. The repertoire holds 65,000 to 85,000 clones, with 80% to 95% as singletons. Sequenced input: T cells isolated from PBMCs. These receptor sequences come from a human donor in good health.

The chain uses TRBV23-1 and TRBJ1-4; a weak D match, TRBD1 (6 bases). TRBV23-1 is an ORF, with its function uncertain. Trimming took 0 bases from V and 7 from J, leaving 12 bases between them. The CDR3 consists of 15 residues. The CDR3 reads CASSQSPGHAEKLFF. For the CDR3, the DNA is TGCGCCAGCAGTCAATCTCCGGGACACGCTGAAAAACTGTTTTTT.

This chain links TRBV9 with TRBJ1-1; D call uncertain. Trimming took 1 base from V and 0 from J, leaving 7 bases between them. CDR3 size: 14 residues. The V gene's germline CDR1 is SGDLS and CDR2 YYNGEE. The DNA of the CDR3 is TGTGCCAGCAGCGTACGAGACATGAACACTGAAGCTTTCTTT. Translation: CASSVRDMNTEAFF.

The chain employs TRBV11-3 and TRBJ2-7, with D possibly matching TRBD2 (5 bases). The CDR3 extends over 16 amino acids. V dropped 4 bases and J dropped 5 bases, with 21 bases sitting between them. Germline V gene lookup returns CDR1 SGHNT and CDR2 YENEEA. This CDR3 is CASSSGVAEGLNEQYF. CDR3 bases: TGTGCCAGCAGCTCCGGGGTCGCGGAAGGTCTCAACGAGCAGTACTTC. The variable domain in full, with the rest retrieved from reference TRBV11-3 and TRBJ2-7, is EAGVVQSPRYKIIEKKQPVAFWCNPISGHNTLYWYLQNLGQGPELLIRYENEEAVDDSQLPKDRFSAERLKGVDSTLKIQPAELGDSAVYLCASSSGVAEGLNEQYFGPGTRLTVT.

The V gene is TRBV10-2, the J gene TRBJ2-3; no definite D call. Germline CDR1 WSHSY, CDR2 SAAADI. The CDR3 has 13 amino acids. V dropped 3 bases and J dropped 2 bases, with 6 bases sitting between them. The CDR3 region is CASSERFTDTQYF. CDR3 DNA: TGCGCCAGCAGTGAACGGTTCACAGATACGCAGTATTTT.

CDR3 nucleotide sequence: TGCAGCGTTGGACAGGGCTCGAACACTGAAGCTTTCTTT. Its translation: CSVGQGSNTEAFF. The rearrangement links TRBV29-1 to TRBJ1-1, with 7 nucleotides matching TRBD1. This CDR3 has 13 residues. Per the germline V gene, CDR1 is SQVTM and CDR2 is ANQGSEA. The V segment lost 4 bases and the J segment 1 base; nucleotides outside the gene matches: 3.

The chain combines TRBV6-5 with TRBJ2-1, with D possibly being TRBD2 (6 bases). The germline CDR1 and CDR2 sequences are MNHEY and SVGAGI. The CDR3 sequence is 15 residues long. The ends were cut back, 1 base at V and 5 bases at J, with 12 bases in the middle. CDR3 in amino acids: CASSYFWGRHNEQFF. CDR3 DNA: TGTGCCAGCAGTTACTTTTGGGGGAGGCACAATGAGCAGTTCTTC.

The chain links TRBV28 to TRBJ2-5; D perhaps matches TRBD1 (5 bases). In germline, CDR1 is MDHEN, CDR2 SYDVKM. The CDR3 is 15 amino acids. The V end was cut by 8 bases, the J end by 5 bases, with 21 bases between. The CDR3 protein is CASRPAGRSTETQYF. The CDR3 nucleotides read TGTGCCAGCCGCCCGGCAGGGCGAAGTACGGAGACCCAGTACTTC.

This chain uses TRBV2 with TRBJ2-1, with D unresolved. From germline, CDR1 is SNHLY and CDR2 FYNNEI. This CDR3 spans 11 amino acids. With 7 bases removed from V and 6 bases from J, the gap between germline ends came to 7 bases. In nucleotides, the CDR3 is TGTGCCAGCACCGGTCTCAATGAGCAGTTCTTC. Amino acid sequence: CASTGLNEQFF.

This chain joins TRBV5-1 and TRBJ2-7, with 8 positions matching TRBD2. The CDR3 contains 15 residues. The germline gives CDR1 SGHRS, CDR2 YFSETQ. The V segment lost 1 base and the J segment 4 bases; nucleotides outside the gene matches: 7. The CDR3 DNA reads TGCGCCAGCAGCTTGATGACGGGAGGGCCTTACGAGCAGTACTTC. Translating gives CASSLMTGGPYEQYF.

The chain combines TRBV7-2 with TRBJ2-7; weak D call: TRBD2 (5 bases). Germline CDR1 and CDR2: SGHTA and FQGNSA. This CDR3 region has 18 residues. Deletions cut 2 bases from V and 3 bases from J, with 23 bases between. The CDR3 sequence: CASSLRASRSLNYYEQYF. The CDR3 DNA is TGTGCCAGCAGCTTACGGGCTAGCCGAAGTCTTAACTACTACGAGCAGTACTTC.

V and J are TRBV5-4 and TRBJ1-2; 10 bases agree with TRBD1. This CDR3 spans 18 amino acids. The ends lost 0 bases at V and 8 bases at J; junction bases unmatched: 16. Germline CDR1 is SGHNT and CDR2 is YYREEE (reference sequence). This CDR3 is CASSLGRDRGPFGEGYTF. CDR3 in DNA: TGTGCCAGCAGCTTGGGAAGGGACAGGGGCCCGTTTGGGGAAGGCTACACCTTC.

This clone was counted a few times. J is TRBJ2-1 and V is TRBV5-1, with 13 bases lining up with TRBD2. CDR3 length equals 15 residues. The V segment lost 3 bases and the J segment 8 bases; nucleotides outside the gene matches: 5. Per germline, CDR1 SGHRS and CDR2 YFSETQ. As DNA, the CDR3 is TGCGCCAGCAGCTGGACTAGCGGGAGTATCTATGAGCAGTTCTTC. Its translation is CASSWTSGSIYEQFF.

The gene calls are TRBV19 and TRBJ2-7, with a possible D match to TRBD1 (6 bases). This CDR3 has 13 amino acids. The germline V and J ends were trimmed by 5 bases and 4 bases, with 12 bases remaining between them. Germline V gene data show CDR1 as LNHDA and CDR2 as SQIVND (reference sequence). The CDR3 DNA follows: TGTGCCAGTAGTCCGGCGACAGGTTACGAGCAGTACTTC. Residues: CASSPATGYEQYF.

This clone has only one observation. The chain has TRBV4-1 and TRBJ1-2; 11 bases are a match to TRBD1. The germline V gene has CDR1 MGHRA and CDR2 YSYEKL. V shed 3 bases, J shed 8 bases, and the junction held 11 bases outside the gene matches. The CDR3 spans 16 residues. The CDR3 nucleotides read TGCGCCAGCAGCCAGGCCACCGGGACAGGGGGAAGGGGCTACACCTTC. Its translation is CASSQATGTGGRGYTF.

The chain combines TRBV29-1 with TRBJ2-2, with D tentatively TRBD1 (7 bases). Per germline, CDR1 SQVTM and CDR2 ANQGSEA. V was cut by 3 bases and J by 2 bases, with 19 bases left in between. The CDR3 has 17 residues. CDR3 bases: TGCAGCGTTGAGGCCGCCCTGACAGGGACTAACACCGGGGAGCTGTTTTTT. Amino acid sequence: CSVEAALTGTNTGELFF.

The rearrangement joins TRBV6-1 to TRBJ2-1; tentatively, D is TRBD1 (6 bases). Trimming stripped 1 base from V and 10 bases from J, with 11 bases between. This CDR3 region has 13 residues. Germline V gene sequence: CDR1 MNHNS, CDR2 SASEGT. As DNA, the CDR3 is TGTGCCAGCAGTGAAGGCAGGGGACGGGAGCAGTTCTTC. Residues: CASSEGRGREQFF.

This sequence joins TRBV7-2 and TRBJ2-7; TRBD2 agrees at 11 bases. The CDR3 runs to 16 residues. Trimming took 5 bases from V and 2 from J; bases not matched to a gene: 8. Per germline, CDR1 SGHTA and CDR2 FQGNSA. CDR3 bases: TGTGCCAGCAGCCCCACCGGGACTAGCGGCACCTACGAGCAGTACTTC. Residues: CASSPTGTSGTYEQYF.

The J gene is TRBJ1-2, the V gene TRBV10-3; TRBD1 agrees at 7 bases. The CDR3 length is 17 residues. V lost 0 bases to trimming and J lost 8 bases; unmatched junction nucleotides: 15. Germline assignment: CDR1 ENHRY and CDR2 SYGVKD. CDR3 DNA: TGTGCCATCAGTGAGTCGATTTCACTCGACAGGGACCGAGGCTACACCTTC. Translated, it gives CAISESISLDRDRGYTF.

The chain has TRBV7-3 and TRBJ2-3; TRBD1 aligns across 7 bases. The CDR3 is 16 amino acids. The J segment lost 5 bases and the V segment lost 3 bases, leaving 11 bases of the junction unmatched. Germline V gives CDR1 SGHTA, CDR2 FQGTGA. CDR3 loop: CASSLTRTGARDTQYF. For the CDR3, the DNA is TGTGCCAGCAGCTTGACACGGACAGGTGCAAGAGATACGCAGTATTTT.

The genes are TRBV2 and TRBJ1-2; a possible D gene is TRBD1 (5 bases). The germline V gene has CDR1 SNHLY and CDR2 FYNNEI. Trimming took 2 bases from V and 0 from J, leaving 10 bases between them. CDR3 size: 15 residues. CDR3 in amino acids: CASSERWTSNYGYTF. DNA for the CDR3: TGTGCCAGCAGTGAAAGGTGGACATCTAACTATGGCTACACCTTC.

A single count supports this clone. The chain links TRBV19 to TRBJ1-5; 12 positions match TRBD1. There are 15 residues in the CDR3. Trimming cost V 3 bases and J 7 bases; bases outside gene matches: 4. Per the germline V gene, CDR1 is LNHDA and CDR2 is SQIVND (reference sequence). The chain's CDR3 is CASSMGQGASQPQHF. DNA of the CDR3: TGTGCCAGTAGTATGGGACAGGGGGCCTCACAGCCCCAGCATTTT.

The rearrangement uses TRBV6-1 and TRBJ1-1; maybe TRBD1 (6 bases). The CDR3 runs 15 residues. V lost 6 bases and J lost 1, with 15 bases in between. The germline V gene has CDR1 MNHNS and CDR2 SASEGT. The CDR3 bases are TGTGCCAGCAGCCCTGACAGGTTTCCGAACACTGAAGCTTTCTTT. Translation: CASSPDRFPNTEAFF.

The rearrangement links TRBV9 to TRBJ1-1; 8 bases are shared with TRBD1. V dropped 2 bases and J dropped 5; count of bases not matched to a gene: 5. This CDR3 has 14 residues. Germline V gene data show CDR1 as SGDLS and CDR2 as YYNGEE. The CDR3 DNA sequence: TGTGCCAGCAGCGTTACAGGGGGGGAGACTGAAGCTTTCTTT. This codes for CASSVTGGETEAFF.

The V and J genes are TRBV19 and TRBJ2-7; tentative D call: TRBD2 (6 bases). The CDR3 spans 11 residues. V gave up 8 bases and J gave up 3 bases, with 8 bases separating them. Germline loops: CDR1 LNHDA, CDR2 SQIVND (reference sequence). The DNA of the CDR3 is TGTGCCAGTTGGAGGGGCTACGAGCAGTACTTC. Residues: CASWRGYEQYF.